Listed here is a single T cell receptor (beta chain). V was pared by 1 base and J by 0 bases, with 4 bases of the junction left unmatched. This CDR3 spans 19 amino acids. This sample is part of a study of blood T cells in healthy people across ages. A sample-barcoded 5' primer and a J-beta primer mix were used in a second PCR of about 7 to 12 cycles. One entry per CDR3 protein results from TCRdb running MiXCR on the 5' RACE reads. This table holds about 720,000 distinct CDR3 sequences, approximately 21% found once. The sequence derives from a man between 65 and 79 years old in good health. The chain uses TRBV12-3 or TRBV12-4 and TRBJ2-6, with 12 bases identical to TRBD1. Sample: blood. CDR3 residues: CASSLGGQGAISGANVLTF. The CDR3 DNA sequence: TGTGCCAGCAGTTTAGGGGGACAGGGGGCGATCTCTGGGGCCAACGTCCTGACTTTC.